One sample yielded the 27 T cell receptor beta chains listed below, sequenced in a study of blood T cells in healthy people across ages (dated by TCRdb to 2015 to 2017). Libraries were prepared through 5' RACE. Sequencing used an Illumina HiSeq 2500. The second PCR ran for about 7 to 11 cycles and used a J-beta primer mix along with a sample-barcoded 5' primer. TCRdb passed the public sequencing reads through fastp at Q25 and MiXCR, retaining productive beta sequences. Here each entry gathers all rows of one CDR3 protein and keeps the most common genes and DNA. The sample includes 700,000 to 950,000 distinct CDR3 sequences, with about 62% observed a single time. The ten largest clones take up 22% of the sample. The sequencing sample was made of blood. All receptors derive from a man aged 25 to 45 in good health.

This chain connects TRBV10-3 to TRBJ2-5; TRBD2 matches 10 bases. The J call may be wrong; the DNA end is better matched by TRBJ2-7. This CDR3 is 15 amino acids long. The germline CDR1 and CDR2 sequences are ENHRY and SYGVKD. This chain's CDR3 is CAISGASGGRYEQYF. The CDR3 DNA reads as TGTGCCATCAGTGGGGCTAGCGGGGGTAGGTACGAGCAGTACTTC.

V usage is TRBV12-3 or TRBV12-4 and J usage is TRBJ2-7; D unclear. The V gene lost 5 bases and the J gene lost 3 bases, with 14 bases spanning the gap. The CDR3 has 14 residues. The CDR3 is CASSVRVGNYEQYF. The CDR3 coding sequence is TGTGCCAGCAGTGTAAGGGTCGGAAACTACGAGCAGTACTTC.

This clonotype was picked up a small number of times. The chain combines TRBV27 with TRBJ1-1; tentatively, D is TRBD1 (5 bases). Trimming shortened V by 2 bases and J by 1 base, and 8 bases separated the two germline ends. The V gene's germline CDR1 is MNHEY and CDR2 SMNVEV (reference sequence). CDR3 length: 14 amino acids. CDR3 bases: TGTGCCAGCAGTTTACTTGGGGGGAACACTGAAGCTTTCTTT. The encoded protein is CASSLLGGNTEAFF.

CDR3 DNA: TGTGCCACCAGCATAGGGACAGGGTGGGAGACCCAGTACTTC. Its translation is CATSIGTGWETQYF. The rearrangement joins TRBV15 to TRBJ2-7; 9 bases align to TRBD1. The last part of the DNA fits TRBJ2-5 better; the J call may be wrong. Germline CDR1 reads LNHNV; CDR2 reads YYDKDF (reference sequence). The CDR3 spans 14 residues.

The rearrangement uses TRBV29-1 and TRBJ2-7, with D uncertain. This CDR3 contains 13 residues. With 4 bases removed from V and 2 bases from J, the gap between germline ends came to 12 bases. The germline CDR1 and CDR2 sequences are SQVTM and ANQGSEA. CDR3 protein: CSVGAGPAYEQYF. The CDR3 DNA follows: TGCAGCGTTGGGGCCGGACCCGCCTACGAGCAGTACTTC.

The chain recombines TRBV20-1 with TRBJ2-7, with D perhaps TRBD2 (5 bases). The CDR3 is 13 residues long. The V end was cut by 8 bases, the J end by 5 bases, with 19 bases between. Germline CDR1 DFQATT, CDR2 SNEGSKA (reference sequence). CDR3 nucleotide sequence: TGCAGTTCACGTCCGGCCGGGGAGAACGAGCAGTACTTC. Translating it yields CSSRPAGENEQYF.

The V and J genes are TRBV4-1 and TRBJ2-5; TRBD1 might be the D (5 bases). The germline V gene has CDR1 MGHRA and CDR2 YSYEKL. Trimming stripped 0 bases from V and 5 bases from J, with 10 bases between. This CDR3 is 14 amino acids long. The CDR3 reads CASSQDSKGETQYF. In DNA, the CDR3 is TGCGCCAGCAGCCAAGATAGTAAGGGGGAGACCCAGTACTTC.

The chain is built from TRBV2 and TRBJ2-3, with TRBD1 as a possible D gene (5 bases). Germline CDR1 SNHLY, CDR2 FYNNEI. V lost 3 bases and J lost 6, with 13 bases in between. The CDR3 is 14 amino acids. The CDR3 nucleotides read TGTGCCAGCAGTGAGGGGCACACGTTGGATACGCAGTATTTT. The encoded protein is CASSEGHTLDTQYF.

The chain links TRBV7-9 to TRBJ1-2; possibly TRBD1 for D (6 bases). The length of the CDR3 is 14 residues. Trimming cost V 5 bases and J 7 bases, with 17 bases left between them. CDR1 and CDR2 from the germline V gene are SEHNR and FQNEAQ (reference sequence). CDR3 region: CASSPLNRAGGYTF. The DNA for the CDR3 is TGTGCCAGCAGCCCTCTGAACAGGGCCGGTGGCTACACCTTC. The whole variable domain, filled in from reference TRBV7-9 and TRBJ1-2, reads DTGVSQNPRHKITKRGQNVTFRCDPISEHNRLYWYRQTLGQGPEFLTYFQNEAQLEKSRLLSDRFSAERPKGSFSTLEIQRTEQGDSAMYLCASSPLNRAGGYTFGSGTRLTVV.

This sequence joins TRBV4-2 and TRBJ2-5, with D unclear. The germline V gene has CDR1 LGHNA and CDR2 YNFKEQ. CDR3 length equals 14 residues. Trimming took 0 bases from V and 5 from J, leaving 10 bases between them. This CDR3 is CASSQDPTDETQYF. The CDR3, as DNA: TGTGCCAGCAGCCAAGATCCTACCGACGAGACCCAGTACTTC.

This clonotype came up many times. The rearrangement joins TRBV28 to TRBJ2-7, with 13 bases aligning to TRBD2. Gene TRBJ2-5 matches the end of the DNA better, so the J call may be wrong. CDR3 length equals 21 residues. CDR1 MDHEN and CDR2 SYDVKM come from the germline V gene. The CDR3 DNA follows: TGTGCCAGCAGGATTTACAACCCTGCCCCCAGGACTAGCGGGAGTAAGGAGACCCAGTACTTC. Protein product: CASRIYNPAPRTSGSKETQYF.

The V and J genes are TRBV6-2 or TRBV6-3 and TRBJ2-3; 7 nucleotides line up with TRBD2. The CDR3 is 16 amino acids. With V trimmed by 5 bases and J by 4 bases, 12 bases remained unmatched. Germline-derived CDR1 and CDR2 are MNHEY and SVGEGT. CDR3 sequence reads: CASSRRLAVSPDTQYF. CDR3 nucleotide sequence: TGTGCCAGCAGTCGCCGTCTAGCGGTCTCGCCAGATACGCAGTATTTT.

The CDR3 reads CASSLGRPNTEAFF. CDR3 nucleotides: TGTGCCAGCAGTTTGGGCAGGCCGAACACTGAAGCTTTCTTT. The chain uses TRBV28 and TRBJ1-1, with D unresolved. The germline V and J ends were trimmed by 3 bases and 1 base, with 9 bases remaining between them. Germline CDR1 MDHEN, CDR2 SYDVKM. This CDR3 contains 14 residues.

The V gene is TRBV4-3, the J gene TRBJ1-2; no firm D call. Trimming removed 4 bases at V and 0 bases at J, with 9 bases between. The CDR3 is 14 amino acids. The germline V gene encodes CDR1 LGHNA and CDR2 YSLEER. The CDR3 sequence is CASSPAASNYGYTF. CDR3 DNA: TGCGCCAGCAGCCCGGCAGCTTCTAACTATGGCTACACCTTC.

The CDR3 DNA sequence: TGTGCCAGCAGCTGGTACGGGGAGACCCAGTACTTC. Protein sequence: CASSWYGETQYF. This chain uses TRBV7-2 with TRBJ2-5; unclear D gene. V lost 4 bases and J 5 bases, leaving 8 bases between the germline ends. Germline CDR1 and CDR2: SGHTA and FQGNSA. CDR3 size: 12 residues.

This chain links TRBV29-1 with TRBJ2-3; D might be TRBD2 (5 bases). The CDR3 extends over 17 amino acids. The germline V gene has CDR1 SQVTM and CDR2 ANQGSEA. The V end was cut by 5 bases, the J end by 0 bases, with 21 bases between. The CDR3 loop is CSVYLGERFSSTDTQYF. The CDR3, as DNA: TGCAGCGTTTACCTTGGAGAGCGGTTCTCTAGCACAGATACGCAGTATTTT.

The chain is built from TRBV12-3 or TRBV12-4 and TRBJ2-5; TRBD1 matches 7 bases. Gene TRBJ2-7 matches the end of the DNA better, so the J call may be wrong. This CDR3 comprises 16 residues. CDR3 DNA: TGTGCCAGCAGTCCGGTCCGGGACAGACGCTTCCACGAGCAGTACTTC. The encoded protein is CASSPVRDRRFHEQYF.

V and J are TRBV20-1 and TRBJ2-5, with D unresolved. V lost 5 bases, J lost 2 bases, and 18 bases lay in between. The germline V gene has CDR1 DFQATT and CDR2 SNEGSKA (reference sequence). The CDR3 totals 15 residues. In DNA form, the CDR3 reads TGCAGTGCTCCCCGTTCGACGGGCAAGCAAGAGACCCAGTACTTC. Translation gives CSAPRSTGKQETQYF.

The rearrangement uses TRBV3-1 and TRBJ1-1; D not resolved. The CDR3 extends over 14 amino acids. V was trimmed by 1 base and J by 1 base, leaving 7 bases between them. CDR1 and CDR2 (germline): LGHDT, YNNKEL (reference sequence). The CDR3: CASSQGRTNTEAFF. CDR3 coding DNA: TGTGCCAGCAGCCAAGGCAGGACGAACACTGAAGCTTTCTTT.

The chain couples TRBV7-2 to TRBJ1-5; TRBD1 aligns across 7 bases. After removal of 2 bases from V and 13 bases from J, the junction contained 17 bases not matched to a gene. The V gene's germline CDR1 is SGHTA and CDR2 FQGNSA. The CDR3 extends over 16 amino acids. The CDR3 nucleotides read TGTGCCAGCAGCTTAAGGAGTGGGCAGGGGGATCTCAGACAGCATTTT. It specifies CASSLRSGQGDLRQHF.

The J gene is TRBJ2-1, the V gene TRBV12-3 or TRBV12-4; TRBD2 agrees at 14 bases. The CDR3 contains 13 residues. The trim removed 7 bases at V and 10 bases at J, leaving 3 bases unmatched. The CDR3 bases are TGTGCCAGCACTTGGACTAGCGGGGGGGAGCAGTTCTTC. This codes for CASTWTSGGEQFF.

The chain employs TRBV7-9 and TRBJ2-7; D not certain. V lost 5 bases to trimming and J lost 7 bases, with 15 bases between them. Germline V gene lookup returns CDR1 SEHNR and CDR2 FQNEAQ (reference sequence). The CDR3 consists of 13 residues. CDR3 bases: TGTGCCAGCAGCCGCCCCCTCCCCAATGAGCAGTACTTC. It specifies CASSRPLPNEQYF.

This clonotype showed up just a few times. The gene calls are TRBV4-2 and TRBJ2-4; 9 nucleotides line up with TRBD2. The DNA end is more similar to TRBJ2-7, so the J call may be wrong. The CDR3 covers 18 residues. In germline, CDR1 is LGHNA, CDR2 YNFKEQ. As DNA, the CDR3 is TGTGCCAGCAGCCAAGACGTAATTCTAGCGGGAAGGAGCTACGAGCAGTACTTC. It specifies CASSQDVILAGRSYEQYF.

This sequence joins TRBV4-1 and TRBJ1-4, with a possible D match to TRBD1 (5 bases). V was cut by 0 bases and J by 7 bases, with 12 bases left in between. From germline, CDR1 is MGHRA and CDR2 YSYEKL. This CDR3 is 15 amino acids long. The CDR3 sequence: CASSQEGVWAEKLFF. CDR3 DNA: TGCGCCAGCAGCCAAGAAGGGGTATGGGCTGAAAAACTGTTTTTT.

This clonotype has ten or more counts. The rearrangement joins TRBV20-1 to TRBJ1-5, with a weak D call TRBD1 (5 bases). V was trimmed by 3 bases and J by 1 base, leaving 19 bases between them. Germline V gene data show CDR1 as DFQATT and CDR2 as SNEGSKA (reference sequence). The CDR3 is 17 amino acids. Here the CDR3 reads CSASSNSRGGSNQPQHF. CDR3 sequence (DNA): TGCAGTGCTAGTTCAAATTCCCGTGGGGGAAGCAATCAGCCCCAGCATTTT.

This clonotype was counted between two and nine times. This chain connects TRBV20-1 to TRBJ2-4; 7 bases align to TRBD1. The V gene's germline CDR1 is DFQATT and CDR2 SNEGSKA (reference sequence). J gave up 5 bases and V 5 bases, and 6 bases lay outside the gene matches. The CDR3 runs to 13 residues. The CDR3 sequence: CSAPGQEENIQYF. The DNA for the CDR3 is TGCAGTGCTCCCGGACAGGAGGAAAACATTCAGTACTTC.

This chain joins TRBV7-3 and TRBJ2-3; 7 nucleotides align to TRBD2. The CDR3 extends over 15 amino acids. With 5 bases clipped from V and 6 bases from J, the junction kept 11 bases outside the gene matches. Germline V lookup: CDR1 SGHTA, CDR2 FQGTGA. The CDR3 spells CASSPHNGGSDTQYF. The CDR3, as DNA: TGTGCCAGCAGCCCACACAACGGCGGGAGTGATACGCAGTATTTT.